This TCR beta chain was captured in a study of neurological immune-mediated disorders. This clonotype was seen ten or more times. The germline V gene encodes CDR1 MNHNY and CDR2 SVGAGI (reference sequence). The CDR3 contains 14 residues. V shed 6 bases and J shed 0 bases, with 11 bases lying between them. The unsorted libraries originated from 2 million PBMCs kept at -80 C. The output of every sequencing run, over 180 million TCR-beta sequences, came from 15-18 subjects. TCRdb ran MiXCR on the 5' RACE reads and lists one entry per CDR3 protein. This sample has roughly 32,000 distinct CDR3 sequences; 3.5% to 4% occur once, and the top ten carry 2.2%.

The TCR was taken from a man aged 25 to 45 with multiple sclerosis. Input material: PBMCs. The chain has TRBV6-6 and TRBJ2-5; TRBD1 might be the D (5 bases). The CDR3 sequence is CASRDTWYQETQYF. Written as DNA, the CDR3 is TGTGCCAGCAGGGACACCTGGTACCAAGAGACCCAGTACTTC.